This TCR beta chain was observed in a study of control samples from healthy donors and cancer patients. TCRdb's table, derived via immunoSEQ multiplex PCR, lists solely in-frame clones and lacks some. The data contain over 45,000 clones, over 85% of them singletons. Trimming shortened V by 0 bases and J by 2 bases, and 12 bases separated the two germline ends. In germline, CDR1 is SGDLS, CDR2 YYNGEE. The CDR3 totals 15 residues. The origin of this receptor is a man in his forties with colorectal cancer. V gene TRBV9 combines with J gene TRBJ2-7; D remains ambiguous. The specimen sequenced was PBMCs. CDR3 protein: CASSVGSGLPYEQYF. The CDR3 region has the DNA TGTGCCAGCAGCGTAGGGTCAGGCCTACCCTACGAGCAGTACTTC.